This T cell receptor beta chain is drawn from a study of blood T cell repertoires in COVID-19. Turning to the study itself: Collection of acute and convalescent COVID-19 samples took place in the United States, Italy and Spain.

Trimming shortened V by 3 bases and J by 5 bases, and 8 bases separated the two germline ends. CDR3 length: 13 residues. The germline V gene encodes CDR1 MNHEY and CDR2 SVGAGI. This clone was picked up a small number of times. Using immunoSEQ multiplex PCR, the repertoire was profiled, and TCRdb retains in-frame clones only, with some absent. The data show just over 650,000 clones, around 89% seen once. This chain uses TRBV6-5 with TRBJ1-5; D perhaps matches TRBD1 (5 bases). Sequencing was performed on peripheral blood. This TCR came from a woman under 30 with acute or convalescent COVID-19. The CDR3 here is CASSYGAHQPQHF. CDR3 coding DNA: TGTGCCAGCAGTTATGGGGCACATCAGCCCCAGCATTTT.